What follows are 24 T cell receptor beta chains derived from one specimen sequenced in a study of blood T cell repertoires in COVID-19. Generated by immunoSEQ multiplex PCR, the TCRdb table keeps only in-frame clones and is missing some. Among over 250,000 clones, approximately 83% were seen once, and the ten largest hold approximately 9%. The specimen was peripheral blood. These receptors were obtained from a woman aged 45-59 years who had recovered from COVID-19.

The chain links TRBV7-2 to TRBJ1-1, with D possibly TRBD1 on 6 matching bases. Per germline, CDR1 SGHTA and CDR2 FQGNSA. CDR3 length equals 14 residues. Between the trimmed V and J ends, which lost 5 bases and 3 bases, there was a span of 13 bases. The DNA of the CDR3 is TGTGCCAGCAGCCACCAGGGGCGGGACACTGAAGCTTTCTTT. It yields the protein CASSHQGRDTEAFF.

In this sample, this clone turned up a few times. The same CDR3 is also encoded by other DNA sequences in this sample. V gene TRBV28 combines with J gene TRBJ1-5; D gene ambiguous. CDR1 and CDR2 from the germline V gene are MDHEN and SYDVKM. CDR3 length equals 11 residues. The V end was cut by 6 bases, the J end by 3 bases, with 3 bases between. In DNA form, the CDR3 reads TGTGCCAGCAGCCTCAATCAGCCCCAGCATTTT. As protein: CASSLNQPQHF.

The chain links TRBV3-1 (or the pseudogene TRBV3-2) to TRBJ1-1; D may be TRBD1 (5 bases). Germline V CDR1 and CDR2: LGHDT, YNNKEL (reference sequence). The CDR3 covers 14 residues. Between the trimmed V and J ends, which lost 3 bases and 1 base, there was a span of 9 bases. Here the CDR3 reads CASSHLQGNTEAFF. The CDR3 region has the DNA TGTGCCAGCAGCCACCTCCAGGGGAACACTGAAGCTTTCTTT.

This chain joins TRBV28 and TRBJ2-3; perhaps TRBD2 as D (6 bases). V lost 7 bases and J lost 6, with 20 bases in between. CDR1 and CDR2 from the germline V gene are MDHEN and SYDVKM. The CDR3 loop spans 15 amino acids. The CDR3, as DNA: TGTGCCAGCAACGGGGGTGGACTCCCATTTGATACGCAGTATTTT. Protein product: CASNGGGLPFDTQYF.

A word on this clone: Relative to the germline gene, one junction end is altered; a read error may explain this. CDR3 in DNA: TGTGCCAGCAGGATCAACCCTCAACAGGGAACCACCATATATTTT. This gives the protein CASRINPQQGTTIYF. This chain joins TRBV28 and TRBJ1-3; maybe TRBD1 (6 bases). The length of the CDR3 is 15 residues. The germline V gene has CDR1 MDHEN and CDR2 SYDVKM.

This clone was recorded once. This chain uses TRBV10-3 with TRBJ1-2; maybe TRBD1 (6 bases). V gave up 0 bases and J gave up 8 bases, with 10 bases separating them. The CDR3 has 13 residues. Germline V gene sequence: CDR1 ENHRY, CDR2 SYGVKD. The CDR3 nucleotides are TGTGCCATCAGTGAGTCGACGCAGGGGGGCTACACCTTC. The encoded protein is CAISESTQGGYTF.

Written as DNA, the CDR3 is TGTGCCAGCAGCCCAACTAGCGGACTCACAGATACGCAGTATTTT. Translation gives CASSPTSGLTDTQYF. This rearrangement joins TRBV7-3 to TRBJ2-3; TRBD2 matches 8 bases. This CDR3 comprises 15 residues. J gave up 2 bases and V 5 bases, and 6 bases lay outside the gene matches. The germline gives CDR1 SGHTA, CDR2 FQGTGA.

The chain is built from TRBV6-1 and TRBJ1-1, with D possibly TRBD1 on 5 matching bases. The CDR3 spans 14 residues. Germline-derived CDR1 and CDR2 are MNHNS and SASEGT. V lost 6 bases, J lost 0 bases, and 11 bases lay in between. CDR3 loop: CASSPGGLNTEAFF. The CDR3 DNA sequence: TGTGCCAGCAGCCCCGGGGGGTTGAACACTGAAGCTTTCTTT.

The genes are TRBV9 and TRBJ1-5; D uncertain. Trimming removed 6 bases at V and 3 bases at J, with 16 bases between. Germline lookup yields CDR1 SGDLS and CDR2 YYNGEE. CDR3 length: 15 residues. CDR3 nucleotide sequence: TGTGCCAGCACCCTAGACGCAAACTTCAATCAGCCCCAGCATTTT. This gives the protein CASTLDANFNQPQHF.

This clone appeared a few times. This chain uses TRBV2 with TRBJ1-4; 8 bases match TRBD1. The CDR3 sequence is 15 residues long. V was clipped by 2 bases and J by 5 bases; unmatched bases: 4. CDR1 and CDR2 (germline): SNHLY, FYNNEI. This chain's CDR3 is CASSEQGTGNEKLFF. The CDR3 coding sequence is TGTGCCAGCAGTGAACAGGGGACAGGAAATGAAAAACTGTTTTTT.

The chain uses TRBV28 and TRBJ2-1, with 10 positions matching TRBD2. CDR1 is MDHEN, CDR2 SYDVKM, per germline. J was trimmed by 0 bases and V by 4 bases; bases with no gene match: 15. The CDR3 sequence is 20 residues long. The CDR3 bases are TGTGCCAGCAGTTGGGGGCTGGTTTTGGCTAGCGGGGGCTCCTACAATGAGCAGTTCTTC. It yields the protein CASSWGLVLASGGSYNEQFF.

The gene calls are TRBV27 and TRBJ1-5; D gene unclear. The CDR3 has 14 amino acids. V dropped 5 bases and J dropped 2 bases, with 10 bases sitting between them. In germline, CDR1 is MNHEY, CDR2 SMNVEV (reference sequence). The CDR3 DNA sequence: TGTGCCAGCAGTGGTGGCAGTGGCAATCAGCCCCAGCATTTT. Amino acids: CASSGGSGNQPQHF.

CDR3 sequence (DNA): TGCGCCAGCAGCTCCGGGACTAGCAAGGAGACCCAGTACTTC. It yields the protein CASSSGTSKETQYF. The V gene is TRBV5-1, the J gene TRBJ2-5, with 9 bases identical to TRBD2. CDR1 is SGHRS, CDR2 YFSETQ, per germline. This CDR3 is built from 14 residues. The V segment lost 3 bases and the J segment 5 bases; nucleotides outside the gene matches: 5.

The chain has TRBV9 and TRBJ1-4; the D is unclear. V shed 0 bases and J shed 4 bases, with 10 bases lying between them. The CDR3 has 15 residues. Germline CDR1 SGDLS, CDR2 YYNGEE. CDR3 nucleotide sequence: TGTGCCAGCAGCGTAGGGGAGAGAAGTAATGAAAAACTGTTTTTT. This sequence encodes CASSVGERSNEKLFF.

The V call is TRBV5-1, the J call TRBJ2-1; a possible D gene is TRBD2 (6 bases). This CDR3 contains 18 residues. Trimming cost V 2 bases and J 2 bases, with 20 bases left between them. The germline CDR1 and CDR2 sequences are SGHRS and YFSETQ. CDR3 protein: CASSLNFYSGLTYNEQFF. The CDR3 DNA is TGCGCCAGCAGCTTAAATTTTTATAGCGGATTGACCTACAATGAGCAGTTCTTC.

The rearrangement uses TRBV18 and TRBJ2-7; D gene uncertain. This CDR3 comprises 14 residues. Germline lookup yields CDR1 KGHSH and CDR2 LQKENI. The V end lost 4 bases, the J end lost 0 bases, and 10 bases lay between the germline ends. The DNA for the CDR3 is TGTGCCAGCTCACTTACAGCCAGCTCCTACGAGCAGTACTTC. It specifies CASSLTASSYEQYF.

The CDR3 loop is CASSSYRVGTGELFF. CDR3 DNA sequence: TGTGCCAGCAGCTCCTACAGGGTCGGCACCGGGGAGCTGTTTTTT. The chain links TRBV7-2 to TRBJ2-2; tentative D call: TRBD1 (6 bases). The V gene lost 4 bases and the J gene lost 4 bases, with 13 bases spanning the gap. CDR3 length: 15 amino acids. The germline V gene has CDR1 SGHTA and CDR2 FQGNSA.

This chain links TRBV6-5 with TRBJ2-1; D uncertain. The V gene lost 6 bases and the J gene lost 4 bases, with 13 bases spanning the gap. The germline V gene encodes CDR1 MNHEY and CDR2 SVGAGI. The CDR3 totals 14 residues. CDR3 region: CASRQTNDYNEQFF. Here the CDR3 DNA reads TGTGCCAGCAGGCAGACAAATGATTACAATGAGCAGTTCTTC.

This sequence joins TRBV7-3 and TRBJ1-1; D unclear. The V end was cut by 2 bases, the J end by 3 bases, with 7 bases between. This CDR3 spans 13 amino acids. Germline V gene data show CDR1 as SGHTA and CDR2 as FQGTGA. The CDR3 nucleotides read TGTGCCAGCAGCTTAGAGGGCGACACTGAAGCTTTCTTT. Protein product: CASSLEGDTEAFF.

This clone was recorded a few times. This sequence joins TRBV6-1 and TRBJ1-6, with 9 nucleotides matching TRBD1. The CDR3 has 17 amino acids. The germline V gene encodes CDR1 MNHNS and CDR2 SASEGT. V gave up 1 base and J gave up 10 bases; unmatched junction bases: 11. The CDR3 loop reads CASSEVWGGQGSSPLHF. In DNA form, the CDR3 reads TGTGCCAGCAGTGAAGTCTGGGGCGGACAGGGGAGCTCACCCCTCCACTTT.

The chain uses TRBV24-1 and TRBJ2-1, with TRBD2 matching 14 bases. Germline values: CDR1 KGHDR, CDR2 SFDVKD. V trimming: 6 bases; J trimming: 9 bases; junction bases outside the gene matches: 3. This CDR3 comprises 14 residues. The CDR3 region is CATSSGLAGGEQFF. For the CDR3, the DNA is TGTGCCACCAGTTCAGGACTAGCGGGAGGTGAGCAGTTCTTC.

The V and J genes are TRBV24-1 and TRBJ2-1; 10 bases align to TRBD2. J was trimmed by 3 bases and V by 4 bases; bases with no gene match: 8. CDR3 length: 17 residues. Germline CDR1 and CDR2: KGHDR and SFDVKD. The CDR3 sequence: CATSDRAASGSYNEQFF. The CDR3 bases are TGTGCCACCAGTGACCGCGCCGCTAGCGGGAGCTACAATGAGCAGTTCTTC.

The chain carries TRBV19 and TRBJ1-5; a weak D match, TRBD1 (5 bases). Germline-derived CDR1 and CDR2 are LNHDA and SQIVND (reference sequence). This CDR3 is 16 amino acids long. With 1 base removed from V and 4 bases from J, the gap between germline ends came to 14 bases. Here the CDR3 DNA reads TGTGCCAGTAGTATAGGTCCTCTGGGGGGAAATCAGCCCCAGCATTTT. Amino acid sequence: CASSIGPLGGNQPQHF. The full variable domain, in which reference TRBV19 and TRBJ1-5 provide the parts outside the CDR3, is DGGITQSPKYLFRKEGQNVTLSCEQNLNHDAMYWYRQDPGQGLRLIYYSQIVNDFQKGDIAEGYSVSREKKESFPLTVTSAQKNPTAFYLCASSIGPLGGNQPQHFGDGTRLSIL.

The chain combines TRBV6-1 with TRBJ1-1; no clear D gene. CDR1 is MNHNS and CDR2 is SASEGT in the germline V gene. V lost 3 bases and J lost 0, with 17 bases in between. This CDR3 comprises 17 residues. The CDR3 DNA reads TGTGCCAGCAGTGAGAGTCAGCCCGGGTGGCTGAACACTGAAGCTTTCTTT. Translating it yields CASSESQPGWLNTEAFF.